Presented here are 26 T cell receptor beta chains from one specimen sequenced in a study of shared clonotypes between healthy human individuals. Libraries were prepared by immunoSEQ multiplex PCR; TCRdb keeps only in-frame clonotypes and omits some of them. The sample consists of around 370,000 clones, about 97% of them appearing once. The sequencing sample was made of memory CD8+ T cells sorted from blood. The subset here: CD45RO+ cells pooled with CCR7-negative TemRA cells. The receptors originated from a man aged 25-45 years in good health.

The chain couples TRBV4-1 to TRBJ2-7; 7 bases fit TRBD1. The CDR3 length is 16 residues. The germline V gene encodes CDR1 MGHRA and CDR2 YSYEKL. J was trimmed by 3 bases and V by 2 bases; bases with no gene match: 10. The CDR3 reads CASSQRQGVVYYEQYF. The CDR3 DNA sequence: TGCGCCAGCAGCCAAAGACAGGGCGTTGTGTACTACGAGCAGTACTTC.

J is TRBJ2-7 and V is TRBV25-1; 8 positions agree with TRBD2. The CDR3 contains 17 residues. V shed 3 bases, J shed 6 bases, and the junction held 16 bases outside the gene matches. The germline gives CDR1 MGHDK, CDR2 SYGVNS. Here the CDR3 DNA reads TGTGCCAGCAGTGAGCCCTCTTTTGGCGGGAGGCTACGCGAGCAGTACTTC. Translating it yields CASSEPSFGGRLREQYF.

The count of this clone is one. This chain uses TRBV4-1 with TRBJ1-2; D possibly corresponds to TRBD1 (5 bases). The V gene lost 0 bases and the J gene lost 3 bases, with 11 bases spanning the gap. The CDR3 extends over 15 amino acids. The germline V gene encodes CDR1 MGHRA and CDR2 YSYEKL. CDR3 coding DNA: TGCGCCAGCAGCCAAGATTCCGGGGGGGACTATGGCTACACCTTC. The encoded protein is CASSQDSGGDYGYTF.

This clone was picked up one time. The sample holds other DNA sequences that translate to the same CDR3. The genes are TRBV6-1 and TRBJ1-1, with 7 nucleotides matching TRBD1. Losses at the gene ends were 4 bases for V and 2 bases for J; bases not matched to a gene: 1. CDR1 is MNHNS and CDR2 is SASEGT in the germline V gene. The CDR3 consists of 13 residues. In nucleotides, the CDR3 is TGTGCCAGCAGTGGACAGGGAAACACTGAAGCTTTCTTT. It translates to CASSGQGNTEAFF.

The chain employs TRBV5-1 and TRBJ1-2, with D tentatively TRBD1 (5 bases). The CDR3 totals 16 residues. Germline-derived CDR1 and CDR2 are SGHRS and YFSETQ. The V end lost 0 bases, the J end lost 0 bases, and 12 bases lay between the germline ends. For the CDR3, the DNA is TGCGCCAGCAGCTTGGGCGGAGGAGGGGCTAACTATGGCTACACCTTC. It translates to CASSLGGGGANYGYTF.

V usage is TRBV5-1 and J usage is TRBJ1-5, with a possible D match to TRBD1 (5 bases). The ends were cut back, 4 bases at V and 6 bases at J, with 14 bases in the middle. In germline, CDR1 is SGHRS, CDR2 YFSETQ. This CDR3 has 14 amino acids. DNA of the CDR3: TGCGCCAGCAGCCCGGGGGGGTCGAGTCAGCCCCAGCATTTT. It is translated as CASSPGGSSQPQHF.

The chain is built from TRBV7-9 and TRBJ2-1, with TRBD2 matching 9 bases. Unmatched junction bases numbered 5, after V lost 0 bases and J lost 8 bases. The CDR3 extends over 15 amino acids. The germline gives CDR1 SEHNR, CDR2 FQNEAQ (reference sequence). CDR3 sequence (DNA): TGTGCCAGCAGCTTAGCTAGCGGGAGTATCGATGAGCAGTTCTTC. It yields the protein CASSLASGSIDEQFF.

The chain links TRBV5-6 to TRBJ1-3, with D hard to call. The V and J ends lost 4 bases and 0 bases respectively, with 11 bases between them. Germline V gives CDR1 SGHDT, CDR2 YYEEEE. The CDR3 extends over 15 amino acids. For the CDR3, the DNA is TGTGCCAGCAGCCCGGGTTCCGTCTCTGGAAACACCATATATTTT. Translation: CASSPGSVSGNTIYF.

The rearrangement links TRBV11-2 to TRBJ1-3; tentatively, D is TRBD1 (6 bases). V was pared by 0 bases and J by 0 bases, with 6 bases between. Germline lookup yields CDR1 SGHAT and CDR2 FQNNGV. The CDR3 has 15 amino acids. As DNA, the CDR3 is TGTGCCAGCAGCTTAGAGGGACACTCTGGAAACACCATATATTTT. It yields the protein CASSLEGHSGNTIYF.

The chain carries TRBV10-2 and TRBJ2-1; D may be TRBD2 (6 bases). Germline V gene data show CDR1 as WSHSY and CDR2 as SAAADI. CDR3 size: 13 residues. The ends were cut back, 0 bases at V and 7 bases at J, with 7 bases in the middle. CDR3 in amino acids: CASSESGGNEQFF. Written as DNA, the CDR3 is TGCGCCAGCAGTGAGTCAGGAGGGAATGAGCAGTTCTTC.

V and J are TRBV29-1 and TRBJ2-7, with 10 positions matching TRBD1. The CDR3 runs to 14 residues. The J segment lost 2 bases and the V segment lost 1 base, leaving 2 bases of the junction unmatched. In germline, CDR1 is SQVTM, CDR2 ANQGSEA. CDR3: CSVEGGTGAYEQYF. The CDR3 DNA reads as TGCAGCGTTGAAGGGGGGACAGGGGCCTACGAGCAGTACTTC.

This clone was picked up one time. The CDR3 region is CASSTPGTGVGEQYF. The CDR3 bases are TGTGCCAGCAGCACCCCCGGGACAGGGGTTGGCGAGCAGTACTTC. V and J are TRBV11-2 and TRBJ2-7; 10 nucleotides line up with TRBD1. This CDR3 region has 15 residues. Germline-derived CDR1 and CDR2 are SGHAT and FQNNGV. V lost 5 bases to trimming and J lost 6 bases; unmatched junction nucleotides: 10. Based on the CDR3 plus reference TRBV11-2 and TRBJ2-7, the full variable domain is EAGVAQSPRYKIIEKRQSVAFWCNPISGHATLYWYQQILGQGPKLLIQFQNNGVVDDSQLPKDRFSAERLKGVDSTLKIQPAKLEDSAVYLCASSTPGTGVGEQYFGPGTRLTVT.

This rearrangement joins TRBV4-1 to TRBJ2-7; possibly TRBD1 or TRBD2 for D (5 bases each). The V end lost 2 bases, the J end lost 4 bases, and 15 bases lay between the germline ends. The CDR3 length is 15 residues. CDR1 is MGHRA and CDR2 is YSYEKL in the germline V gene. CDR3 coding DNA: TGCGCCAGCAGCCAAACTTGGGACCCGCGATACGAGCAGTACTTC. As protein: CASSQTWDPRYEQYF.

CDR3 residues: CASSLWEKLGYEQYF. Here the CDR3 DNA reads TGTGCCAGCAGTTTATGGGAAAAACTTGGGTACGAGCAGTACTTC. V is TRBV28 and J is TRBJ2-7; D is unclear. Trimming cost V 0 bases and J 4 bases, with 13 bases left between them. The germline gives CDR1 MDHEN, CDR2 SYDVKM. This CDR3 is 15 amino acids long.

Here the CDR3 reads CASSPGTQETQYF. The DNA of the CDR3 is TGTGCCAGCTCACCAGGGACCCAAGAGACCCAGTACTTC. V is TRBV18 and J is TRBJ2-5; D is possibly TRBD1 or TRBD2 (5 bases each). The CDR3 consists of 13 residues. V was pared by 2 bases and J by 1 base, with 5 bases between. CDR1 and CDR2 from the germline V gene are KGHSH and LQKENI.

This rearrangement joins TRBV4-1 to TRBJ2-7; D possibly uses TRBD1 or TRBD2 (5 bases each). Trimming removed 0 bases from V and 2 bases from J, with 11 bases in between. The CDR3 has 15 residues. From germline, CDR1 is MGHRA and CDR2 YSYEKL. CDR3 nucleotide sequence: TGCGCCAGCAGCCAAGAAGGGACGGTGACCTACGAGCAGTACTTC. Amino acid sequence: CASSQEGTVTYEQYF.

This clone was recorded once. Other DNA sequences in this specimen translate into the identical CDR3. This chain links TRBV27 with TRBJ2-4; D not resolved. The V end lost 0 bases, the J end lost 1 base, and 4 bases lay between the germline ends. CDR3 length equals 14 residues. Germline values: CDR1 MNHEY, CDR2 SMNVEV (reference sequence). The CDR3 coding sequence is TGTGCCAGCAGTTTATCCAGGGCCAAAAACATTCAGTACTTC. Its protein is CASSLSRAKNIQYF.

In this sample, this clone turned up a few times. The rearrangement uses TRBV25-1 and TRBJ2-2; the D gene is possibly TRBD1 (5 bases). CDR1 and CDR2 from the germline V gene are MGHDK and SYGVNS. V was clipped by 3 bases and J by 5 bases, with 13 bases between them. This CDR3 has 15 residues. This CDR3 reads CASSDWGVETGELFF. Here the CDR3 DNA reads TGTGCCAGCAGTGATTGGGGCGTTGAGACCGGGGAGCTGTTTTTT.

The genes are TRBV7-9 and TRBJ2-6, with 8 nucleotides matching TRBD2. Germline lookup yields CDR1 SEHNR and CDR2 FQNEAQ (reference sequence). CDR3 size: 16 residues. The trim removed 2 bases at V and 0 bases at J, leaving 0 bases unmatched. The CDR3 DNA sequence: TGTGCCAGCAGCTTACTAGCGGGCTCTGGGGCCAACGTCCTGACTTTC. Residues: CASSLLAGSGANVLTF.

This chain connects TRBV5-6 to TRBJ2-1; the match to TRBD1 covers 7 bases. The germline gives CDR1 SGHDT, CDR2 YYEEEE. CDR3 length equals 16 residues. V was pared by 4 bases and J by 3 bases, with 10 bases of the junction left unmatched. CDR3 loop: CASSLALRDSYNEQFF. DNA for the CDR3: TGTGCCAGCAGCCTGGCGCTCCGGGACAGCTACAATGAGCAGTTCTTC.

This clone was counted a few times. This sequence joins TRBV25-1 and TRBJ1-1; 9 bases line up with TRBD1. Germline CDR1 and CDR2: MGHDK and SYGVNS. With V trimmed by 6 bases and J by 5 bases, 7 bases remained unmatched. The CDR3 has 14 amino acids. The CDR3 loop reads CASSKDRGETEAFF. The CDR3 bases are TGTGCCAGCAGCAAGGACAGGGGTGAAACTGAAGCTTTCTTT.

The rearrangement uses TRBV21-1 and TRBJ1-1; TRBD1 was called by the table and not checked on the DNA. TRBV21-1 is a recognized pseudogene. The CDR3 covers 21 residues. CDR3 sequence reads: CASSKGPTRPFRGVLNTEAFF. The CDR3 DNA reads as TGTGCCAGCAGCAAGGGACCCACCCGTCCCTTCAGGGGGGTTCTGAACACTGAAGCTTTCTTT.

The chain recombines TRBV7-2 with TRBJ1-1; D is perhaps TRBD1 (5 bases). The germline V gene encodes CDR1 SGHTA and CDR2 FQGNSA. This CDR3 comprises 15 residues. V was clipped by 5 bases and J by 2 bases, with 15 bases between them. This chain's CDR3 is CASSQPGRINTEAFF. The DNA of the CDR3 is TGTGCCAGCAGCCAACCGGGACGGATAAACACTGAAGCTTTCTTT.

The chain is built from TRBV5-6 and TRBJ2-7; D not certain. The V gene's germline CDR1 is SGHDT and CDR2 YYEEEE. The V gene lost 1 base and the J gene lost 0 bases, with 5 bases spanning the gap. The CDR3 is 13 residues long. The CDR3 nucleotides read TGTGCCAGCAGCTTGTCTCACTCCTACGAGCAGTACTTC. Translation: CASSLSHSYEQYF.

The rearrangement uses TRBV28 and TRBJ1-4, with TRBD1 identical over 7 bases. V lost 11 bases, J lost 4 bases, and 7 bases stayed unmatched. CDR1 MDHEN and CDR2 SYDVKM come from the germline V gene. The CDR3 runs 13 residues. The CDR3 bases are TGTGCCTCCAGGGGGTGGGGTAATGAAAAACTGTTTTTT. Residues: CASRGWGNEKLFF.

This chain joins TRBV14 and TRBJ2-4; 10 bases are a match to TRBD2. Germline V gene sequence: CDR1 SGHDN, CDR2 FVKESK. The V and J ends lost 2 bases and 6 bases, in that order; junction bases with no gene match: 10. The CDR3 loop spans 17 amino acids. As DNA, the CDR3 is TGTGCCAGCAGCCAAATGTCTGGCACTAGCGGGATAAACATTCAGTACTTC. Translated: CASSQMSGTSGINIQYF.